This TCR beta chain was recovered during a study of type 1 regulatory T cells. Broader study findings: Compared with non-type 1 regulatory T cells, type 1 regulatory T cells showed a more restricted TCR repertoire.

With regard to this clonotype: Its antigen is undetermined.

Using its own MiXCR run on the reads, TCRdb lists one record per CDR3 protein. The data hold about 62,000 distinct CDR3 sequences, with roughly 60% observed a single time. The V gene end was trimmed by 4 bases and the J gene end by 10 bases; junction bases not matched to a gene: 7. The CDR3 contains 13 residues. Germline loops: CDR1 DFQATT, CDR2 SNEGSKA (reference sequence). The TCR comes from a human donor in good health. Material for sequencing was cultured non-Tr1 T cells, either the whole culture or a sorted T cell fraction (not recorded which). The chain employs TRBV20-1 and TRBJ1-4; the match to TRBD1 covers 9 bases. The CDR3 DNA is TGCAGTGCTATCGGACAGGGGTATAGAAAACTGTTTTTT. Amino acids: CSAIGQGYRKLFF.